A single sample gave rise to the 6 T cell receptor beta chains below, sequenced in a study of STAT5B mutations in CD4+ large granular lymphocyte leukemia. Assay used: immunoSEQ multiplex PCR; TCRdb lists only in-frame clones, some missing. The sample yields about 24,000 clones, about two thirds seen once. The sequenced sample was CD4+ T cells from blood buffy coats. These receptors came from a human donor in good health.

The chain has TRBV6-1 and TRBJ1-1; tentative D call: TRBD1 (5 bases). Trimming cost V 9 bases and J 0 bases, with 11 bases left between them. The germline V gene encodes CDR1 MNHNS and CDR2 SASEGT. The CDR3 runs to 13 residues. Here the CDR3 DNA reads TGTGCCAGTGACGCGGGGGTGAACACTGAAGCTTTCTTT. Residues: CASDAGVNTEAFF.

The chain joins TRBV5-1 to TRBJ2-1, with a possible D match to TRBD1 (7 bases). This CDR3 is 15 amino acids long. The germline V and J ends were trimmed by 3 bases and 5 bases, with 15 bases remaining between them. Germline V gene data show CDR1 as SGHRS and CDR2 as YFSETQ. The CDR3 DNA reads TGCGCCAGCAGCTCGGAGGGACAGAACCACAATGAGCAGTTCTTC. Protein sequence: CASSSEGQNHNEQFF.

The V gene is TRBV5-1, the J gene TRBJ1-2, with TRBD1 matching 10 bases. This CDR3 is 14 amino acids long. Looked up from germline, CDR1 is SGHRS and CDR2 is YFSETQ. J gave up 7 bases and V 3 bases, and 6 bases lay outside the gene matches. Here the CDR3 DNA reads TGCGCCAGCAGCTCAGCCGGGACAGGGGCTGGCTACACCTTC. This gives the protein CASSSAGTGAGYTF.

The chain is built from TRBV29-1 and TRBJ2-1, with TRBD1 identical over 8 bases. This CDR3 comprises 17 residues. Germline assignment: CDR1 SQVTM and CDR2 ANQGSEA. V was pared by 3 bases and J by 7 bases, with 17 bases of the junction left unmatched. CDR3 protein: CSVDPTPGQGFGNEQFF. CDR3 DNA: TGCAGCGTTGACCCCACCCCTGGACAGGGCTTCGGTAATGAGCAGTTCTTC.

The V gene is TRBV4-2, the J gene TRBJ2-2, with a weak D call TRBD1 (5 bases). This CDR3 has 15 amino acids. Trimming stripped 2 bases from V and 8 bases from J, with 15 bases between. In germline, CDR1 is LGHNA, CDR2 YNFKEQ. This CDR3 is CASSQFDQGTGELFF. CDR3 bases: TGTGCCAGCAGCCAATTTGATCAGGGTACAGGGGAGCTGTTTTTT.

This chain links TRBV5-4 with TRBJ2-3, with TRBD2 identical over 10 bases. This CDR3 contains 16 residues. Germline V gene data show CDR1 as SGHNT and CDR2 as YYREEE (reference sequence). The trim removed 4 bases at V and 0 bases at J, leaving 5 bases unmatched. CDR3 DNA: TGTGCCAGCAGCCTGCCTAGCGGGGGAAGCACAGATACGCAGTATTTT. This encodes CASSLPSGGSTDTQYF.